What follows are 27 T cell receptor beta chains derived from one specimen sequenced in a study of CD8 T cells in ankylosing spondylitis. TCRdb itself ran the 5' RACE reads through MiXCR, one entry per CDR3 protein. The table records under 200,000 distinct CDR3 sequences, approximately 9% of them present only once. Sequencing used blood, either unsorted or a sorted T cell fraction (not recorded which). These receptors originate from a female donor with ankylosing spondylitis or in good health (not recorded which).

This clonotype was found a few times. J is TRBJ2-7 and V is TRBV2; 7 bases are shared with TRBD1. The CDR3 is 15 amino acids. The V segment lost 5 bases and the J segment 3 bases; nucleotides outside the gene matches: 10. Germline V gene data show CDR1 as SNHLY and CDR2 as FYNNEI. The CDR3 sequence: CASSPSLGQNYEQYF. The CDR3 nucleotides are TGTGCCAGCAGTCCGTCTCTGGGACAGAACTACGAGCAGTACTTC.

This clonotype was found many times. V and J are TRBV12-3 or TRBV12-4 and TRBJ2-3; 11 bases match TRBD2. This CDR3 is 15 amino acids long. V shed 3 bases, J shed 6 bases, and the junction held 5 bases outside the gene matches. CDR3 bases: TGTGCCAGCAGTTTCCTAGCGGGAGGAGGGGATACGCAGTATTTT. It encodes CASSFLAGGGDTQYF.

The table lists this clonotype with many counts. J is TRBJ2-2 and V is TRBV24-1; D unresolved. Trimming removed 7 bases from V and 3 bases from J, with 11 bases in between. The CDR3 sequence is 14 residues long. CDR1 and CDR2 (germline): KGHDR, SFDVKD. DNA for the CDR3: TGTGCCACCAGAGGGCCCCTTGACACCGGGGAGCTGTTTTTT. This gives the protein CATRGPLDTGELFF.

With respect to this clonotype: It is unclear where the CDR3 begins or ends on the DNA, so no DNA is shown, and the CDR3 is as TCRdb lists it. The rearrangement uses TRBV4-1 and TRBJ2-2. The CDR3 has 14 amino acids, counting both end residues. The germline CDR1 and CDR2 sequences are MGHRA and YSYEKL. This CDR3 reads CASSQGRTGELFFF.

This clonotype was detected only a few times. Compared with germline, one end of the junction differs, possibly owing to a read error. The chain links TRBV12-3 or TRBV12-4 to TRBJ2-6, with TRBD1 identical over 9 bases. The CDR3 is 18 amino acids. The CDR3, as DNA: TGTGCCATCAGTTTTCGGGACAGGGTGACCTCTGGGGCCAACGTCCTGACTTTC. This translates into CAISFRDRVTSGANVLTF.

Many counts were recorded for this clonotype. The chain couples TRBV4-1 to TRBJ2-1; D might be TRBD1 (6 bases). The CDR3 covers 14 residues. Germline loops: CDR1 MGHRA, CDR2 YSYEKL. The V gene lost 1 base and the J gene lost 9 bases, with 13 bases spanning the gap. CDR3 in amino acids: CASSQAGRGSEQFF. Here the CDR3 DNA reads TGCGCCAGCAGCCAAGCGGGCAGGGGCAGTGAGCAGTTCTTC.

A note on this clonotype: Lacking the conserved final phenylalanine or tryptophan, this CDR3 likely reflects a read error. This chain links TRBV7-9 with TRBJ2-5, with D tentatively TRBD2 (6 bases). Trimming removed 0 bases at V and 7 bases at J, with 15 bases between. The CDR3 sequence is 15 residues long. Germline CDR1 is SEHNR and CDR2 is FQNEAQ (reference sequence). CDR3 residues: CASSLASGPPGTQYS. The CDR3 DNA is TGTGCCAGCAGCTTAGCTAGCGGACCCCCAGGGACCCAGTACTCC.

This rearrangement joins TRBV20-1 to TRBJ2-1, with a weak D call TRBD2 (6 bases). Germline V gene sequence: CDR1 DFQATT, CDR2 SNEGSKA (reference sequence). The CDR3 totals 15 residues. Trimming pared 5 bases from V and 5 bases from J, leaving 19 bases between. The CDR3 DNA is TGCAGTGCTTACCCCCTGGCGGGACCCAACAATGAGCAGTTCTTC. As protein: CSAYPLAGPNNEQFF.

This clonotype was detected a few times. The V gene is TRBV2, the J gene TRBJ1-4; D remains unclear. V shed 3 bases and J shed 0 bases, with 17 bases lying between them. The CDR3 consists of 18 residues. Germline V gene lookup returns CDR1 SNHLY and CDR2 FYNNEI. DNA of the CDR3: TGTGCCAGCAGTGACCTTGCCCCTTCGCCGGCAACTAATGAAAAACTGTTTTTT. This translates into CASSDLAPSPATNEKLFF.

There are a few counts of this clonotype. The chain is built from TRBV6-2 or TRBV6-3 and TRBJ2-3; D is uncertain. Germline V lookup: CDR1 MNHEY, CDR2 SVGEGT. The CDR3 runs 15 residues. V lost 3 bases and J 2 bases, leaving 12 bases between the germline ends. Written as DNA, the CDR3 is TGTGCCAGCAGTTATCACGATATGGACACAGATACGCAGTATTTT. This encodes CASSYHDMDTDTQYF.

The CDR3 is CASSSPGHRQTQYF. CDR3 DNA sequence: TGTGCCAGCAGTTCCCCAGGACACCGGCAGACCCAGTACTTC. V is TRBV12-3 or TRBV12-4 and J is TRBJ2-5; TRBD1 is a possible D gene (5 bases). The CDR3 totals 14 residues. V was cut by 4 bases and J by 6 bases, with 15 bases left in between.

The chain employs TRBV25-1 and TRBJ1-2, with D uncertain. The CDR3 covers 11 residues. Germline CDR1 reads MGHDK; CDR2 reads SYGVNS. V lost 6 bases and J 4 bases, leaving 6 bases between the germline ends. The CDR3 bases are TGTGCCAGCAGGACCGCCTATGGCTACACCTTC. Translating gives CASRTAYGYTF.

This clonotype showed up just a few times. The V and J genes are TRBV7-2 and TRBJ2-7, with TRBD2 matching over 7 bases. The CDR3 covers 16 residues. CDR1 and CDR2 (germline): SGHTA, FQGNSA. J gave up 4 bases and V 5 bases, and 14 bases lay outside the gene matches. CDR3 sequence (DNA): TGTGCCAGCAGCCCCGAAGGCGGGAGCGGTAAATACGAGCAGTACTTC. This codes for CASSPEGGSGKYEQYF.

In this sample, this clonotype turned up a few times. The chain links TRBV10-2 to TRBJ2-7; TRBD1 is a possible D gene (6 bases). Looked up from germline, CDR1 is WSHSY and CDR2 is SAAADI. V lost 10 bases and J lost 4, with 20 bases in between. CDR3 length: 14 amino acids. CDR3 DNA: TGCGCCACTTCCTCAAGGGGGATAGGATACGAGCAGTACTTC. Protein: CATSSRGIGYEQYF.

Only a few counts were recorded for this clonotype. This chain joins TRBV9 and TRBJ2-7; D ambiguous. The germline V and J ends were trimmed by 0 bases and 7 bases, with 11 bases remaining between them. Germline V gene lookup returns CDR1 SGDLS and CDR2 YYNGEE. The CDR3 spans 13 residues. CDR3 residues: CASSVEDSTEQYF. The CDR3 bases are TGTGCCAGCAGCGTAGAAGACTCGACTGAGCAGTACTTC.

The chain has TRBV4-1 and TRBJ2-1; the D gene is possibly TRBD2 (5 bases). The V gene's germline CDR1 is MGHRA and CDR2 YSYEKL. The CDR3 sequence is 15 residues long. Trimming took 4 bases from V and 6 from J, leaving 16 bases between them. The CDR3 DNA follows: TGCGCCAGCAGCCGTACCTGGGAGTTTGGCAATGAGCAGTTCTTC. This gives the protein CASSRTWEFGNEQFF.

This clonotype was seen many times. The CDR3 loop is CASSYSEEVIHSNQPQHF. The CDR3 nucleotides read TGTGCCAGCAGTTACTCTGAGGAGGTTATACATAGCAATCAGCCCCAGCATTTT. The chain couples TRBV6-5 to TRBJ1-5; D is unclear. This CDR3 is 18 amino acids long. Between the trimmed V and J ends, which lost 0 bases and 0 bases, there was a span of 15 bases. Per the germline V gene, CDR1 is MNHEY and CDR2 is SVGAGI.

This clonotype was seen more than once but under ten times. V usage is TRBV13 and J usage is TRBJ2-1, with 8 bases aligning to TRBD1. The CDR3 covers 16 residues. V gave up 0 bases and J gave up 0 bases; unmatched junction bases: 1. Germline V gene data show CDR1 as PRHDT and CDR2 as FYEKMQ (reference sequence). The CDR3 nucleotides are TGTGCCAGCAGCTTAGGTACAGGGGGCTCCTACAATGAGCAGTTCTTC. It translates to CASSLGTGGSYNEQFF.

This clonotype was recorded a few times. J is TRBJ2-3 and V is TRBV6-2 or TRBV6-3; D gene uncertain. The CDR3 is 15 amino acids. Trimming cost V 0 bases and J 3 bases, with 10 bases left between them. Germline V gene data show CDR1 as MNHEY and CDR2 as SVGEGT. CDR3: CASSYSRIDTDTQYF. Written as DNA, the CDR3 is TGTGCCAGCAGTTACTCCCGGATAGATACAGATACGCAGTATTTT.

CDR3 amino acids: CASSLTGSTHQPQHF. The CDR3 DNA reads as TGTGCCAGCAGCTTAACAGGTTCGACCCATCAGCCCCAGCATTTT. The chain employs TRBV7-9 and TRBJ1-5, with D possibly being TRBD1 (5 bases). The V gene's germline CDR1 is SEHNR and CDR2 FQNEAQ (reference sequence). The CDR3 extends over 15 amino acids. Trimming pared 2 bases from V and 5 bases from J, leaving 13 bases between.

The rearrangement joins TRBV20-1 to TRBJ2-5; 8 positions match TRBD2. This CDR3 has 12 amino acids. The germline V gene has CDR1 DFQATT and CDR2 SNEGSKA (reference sequence). The V gene end was trimmed by 6 bases and the J gene end by 5 bases; junction bases not matched to a gene: 5. This CDR3 reads CSAGLASETQYF. The CDR3 DNA reads TGCAGTGCCGGACTAGCTTCCGAGACCCAGTACTTC.

This clonotype was counted a few times. This sequence joins TRBV19 and TRBJ2-2; D not resolved. The CDR3 length is 15 residues. V lost 4 bases, J lost 0 bases, and 9 bases lay in between. CDR1 and CDR2 from the germline V gene are LNHDA and SQIVND (reference sequence). The CDR3 DNA reads as TGTGCCAGTAGTAGCCCGGCCGCGAACACCGGGGAGCTGTTTTTT. Amino acid sequence: CASSSPAANTGELFF.

This clonotype was found many times. This chain connects TRBV20-1 to TRBJ1-4, with no clear D. The CDR3 spans 10 residues. The germline V gene encodes CDR1 DFQATT and CDR2 SNEGSKA (reference sequence). The V gene lost 6 bases and the J gene lost 6 bases, with 5 bases spanning the gap. The CDR3 bases are TGCAGTGCGGCCCATGAAAAACTGTTTTTT. Residues: CSAAHEKLFF.

This clonotype came up a few times. The V and J genes are TRBV27 and TRBJ2-7, with D tentatively TRBD2 (5 bases). The CDR3 covers 11 residues. The ends were cut back, 10 bases at V and 3 bases at J, with 10 bases in the middle. The germline CDR1 and CDR2 sequences are MNHEY and SMNVEV (reference sequence). In DNA, the CDR3 is TGTGCCACTCTAAGCGGCTACGAGCAGTACTTC. Translating it yields CATLSGYEQYF.

The chain combines TRBV4-3 with TRBJ1-4; maybe TRBD1 (6 bases). CDR3 size: 14 residues. Deletions cut 4 bases from V and 8 bases from J, with 14 bases between. In germline, CDR1 is LGHNA, CDR2 YSLEER. The CDR3 here is CASSRKGGVEKLFF. As DNA, the CDR3 is TGCGCCAGCAGCCGGAAAGGGGGGGTAGAAAAACTGTTTTTT.

This clonotype was counted ten times or more. The chain employs TRBV4-3 and TRBJ1-1; possibly TRBD1 for D (5 bases). Germline V gives CDR1 LGHNA, CDR2 YSLEER. The CDR3 contains 16 residues. V dropped 0 bases and J dropped 6 bases, with 17 bases sitting between them. CDR3 sequence reads: CASSQDGLGGFPEAFF. The CDR3 bases are TGCGCCAGCAGCCAAGATGGCCTGGGGGGTTTCCCTGAAGCTTTCTTT.

This clonotype was detected only a few times. This chain uses TRBV4-3 with TRBJ2-7, with 11 nucleotides matching TRBD1. V lost 5 bases and J lost 7; bases outside the gene matches: 4. The germline V gene encodes CDR1 LGHNA and CDR2 YSLEER. This CDR3 is 13 amino acids long. The CDR3: CASSIGTGGEQYF. The DNA for the CDR3 is TGCGCCAGCAGCATCGGGACAGGGGGTGAGCAGTACTTC.